The following is a T cell receptor beta chain sequence with its context. Sequencing used immunoSEQ multiplex PCR; TCRdb keeps in-frame clones, though not all of them. The data hold 7,200 or so clones, with approximately 90% observed a single time. This entry is derived from a study of T cell clonotyping in hematopoietic cell transplantation. Germline CDR1 and CDR2: SGHTS and YDEGEE. V lost 4 bases and J 8 bases, leaving 12 bases between the germline ends. The CDR3 has 12 amino acids. V usage is TRBV5-8 and J usage is TRBJ1-2, with D unclear. The source material was PBMCs, sampled 100 days after allogeneic stem cell transplant. This sequence was found in a male patient aged 18 to 29 who had an allogeneic stem cell transplant from a related donor, so the T cells may come from the graft donor. Some clones in this sample may be carry-over from other donors' samples. The CDR3 sequence: CASSRRDGGYTF. For the CDR3, the DNA is TGTGCCAGCAGCCGACGGGATGGCGGCTACACCTTC.